The 10 T cell receptor beta chains given below trace back to one sample, sequenced in a study of response to subunit inactivated influenza vaccine. Each CDR3 protein gets one entry after TCRdb re-called the RT-PCR reads with MiXCR. In the table there are about half a million distinct CDR3 sequences, approximately 7.7% of which are singletons. The sample here was PBMCs from blood, taken approximately 25 months after vaccination. These receptors were collected from a man between 50 and 69 years old who received an inactivated influenza vaccine.

This clonotype appeared many times. The rearrangement links TRBV3-1 to TRBJ1-2; the match to TRBD1 covers 7 bases. Germline V gene data show CDR1 as LGHDT and CDR2 as YNNKEL (reference sequence). The CDR3 loop spans 13 amino acids. V was pared by 0 bases and J by 9 bases, with 4 bases of the junction left unmatched. The DNA of the CDR3 is TGTGCCAGCAGCCAAGACGACAGGGCTCGCTACACCTTC. The encoded protein is CASSQDDRARYTF.

This clonotype was counted only a few times. V and J are TRBV5-5 and TRBJ2-1; D is undetermined. V shed 4 bases and J shed 8 bases, with 16 bases lying between them. The CDR3 has 14 residues. Germline V gene sequence: CDR1 SGHKS, CDR2 YYEKEE (reference sequence). The CDR3 DNA reads as TGTGCCAGCAGCCCACCCGCGTCGGGTTATGAGCAGTTCTTC. It is translated as CASSPPASGYEQFF.

This clonotype was detected a few times. V gene TRBV19 combines with J gene TRBJ2-1; D is perhaps TRBD2 (5 bases). The V and J ends lost 5 bases and 3 bases respectively, with 11 bases between them. There are 14 residues in the CDR3. Germline V gives CDR1 LNHDA, CDR2 SQIVND (reference sequence). The CDR3 nucleotides are TGTGCCAGTAGTGAATCGGGAAACTACAATGAGCAGTTCTTC. Translating it yields CASSESGNYNEQFF.

V and J are TRBV12-3 or TRBV12-4 and TRBJ2-3; the D call may be TRBD1 or TRBD2 (5 bases each). Trimming removed 5 bases at V and 2 bases at J, with 20 bases between. This CDR3 has 17 amino acids. CDR3 in amino acids: CASSPNRGRINTDTQYF. DNA for the CDR3: TGTGCCAGCAGTCCTAACCGGGGACGCATTAACACAGATACGCAGTATTTT.

This clonotype was counted a few times. J is TRBJ1-3 and V is TRBV12-3 or TRBV12-4; 9 bases map to TRBD1. V gave up 7 bases and J gave up 2 bases; unmatched junction bases: 15. CDR3 length equals 18 residues. CDR3 loop: CASTSPYRGREPGNTIYF. CDR3 sequence (DNA): TGTGCCAGCACTAGTCCGTACAGGGGGCGAGAACCTGGAAACACCATATATTTT.

This clonotype was seen many times. The V and J genes are TRBV7-9 and TRBJ2-5, with 10 nucleotides matching TRBD2. There are 14 residues in the CDR3. The germline gives CDR1 SEHNR, CDR2 FQNEAQ (reference sequence). After removal of 5 bases from V and 3 bases from J, the junction contained 3 bases not matched to a gene. CDR3 bases: TGTGCCAGCAGCCCCGGGACTAGCGAAGAGACCCAGTACTTC. This encodes CASSPGTSEETQYF. Based on the CDR3 plus reference TRBV7-9 and TRBJ2-5, the full variable domain is DTGVSQNPRHKITKRGQNVTFRCDPISEHNRLYWYRQTLGQGPEFLTYFQNEAQLEKSRLLSDRFSAERPKGSFSTLEIQRTEQGDSAMYLCASSPGTSEETQYFGPGTRLLVL.

The V gene is TRBV7-2, the J gene TRBJ2-2, with unresolved D. Trimming shortened V by 3 bases and J by 6 bases, and 5 bases separated the two germline ends. Looked up from germline, CDR1 is SGHTA and CDR2 is FQGNSA. The CDR3 runs to 12 residues. The CDR3 bases are TGTGCCAGCAGCTTCCACCCCGGGGAGCTGTTTTTT. This encodes CASSFHPGELFF.

The chain combines TRBV18 with TRBJ2-2, with 8 bases identical to TRBD1. CDR3 size: 16 residues. Germline V gene lookup returns CDR1 KGHSH and CDR2 LQKENI. V lost 1 base to trimming and J lost 4 bases; unmatched junction nucleotides: 5. The CDR3 region has the DNA TGTGCCAGCTCACCACAGCAGGGGGCATCCACCGGGGAGCTGTTTTTT. This encodes CASSPQQGASTGELFF. The full variable domain, in which reference TRBV18 and TRBJ2-2 provide the parts outside the CDR3, is NAGVMQNPRHLVRRRGQEARLRCSPMKGHSHVYWYRQLPEEGLKFMVYLQKENIIDESGMPKERFSAEFPKEGPSILRIQQVVRGDSAAYFCASSPQQGASTGELFFGEGSRLTVL.

There are a few counts of this clonotype. This chain uses TRBV14 with TRBJ2-1; tentative D call: TRBD1 (5 bases). The length of the CDR3 is 16 residues. V was shortened by 8 bases and J by 8 bases, with 25 bases between the two germline ends. Germline V gene data show CDR1 as SGHDN and CDR2 as FVKESK. The CDR3 loop reads CASGWGQVAGYDEQFF. In nucleotides, the CDR3 is TGTGCCAGCGGGTGGGGCCAAGTGGCCGGGTACGATGAGCAGTTCTTC.

The DNA of the CDR3 is TGTGCCAGCAGTGACGGACCGTTCTCTGGAAACACCATATATTTT. Translation gives CASSDGPFSGNTIYF. The chain links TRBV6-2 or TRBV6-3 to TRBJ1-3; no firm D call. The CDR3 length is 15 residues. The germline V and J ends were trimmed by 5 bases and 0 bases, with 11 bases remaining between them. CDR1 is MNHEY and CDR2 is SVGEGT in the germline V gene.